The text below deals with one TCR beta chain. Its antigen is not known. Germline values: CDR1 SGHRS, CDR2 YFSETQ. Deletions cut 4 bases from V and 5 bases from J, with 15 bases between. This CDR3 region has 14 residues. Sequencing used immunoSEQ multiplex PCR; TCRdb keeps in-frame clones, though not all of them. In the table there are about 7,000 clones, approximately 80% of which are singletons. Between 2014 and 2017, patients underwent resection in Japan or China. H&E slides confirmed each diagnosis, reviewed by two pathologists independently. These data originate in a study of immune evolution from preneoplasia to lung adenocarcinoma. Overall study results and limits: Later-stage lesions appeared to have more T cells, more diversity, less clonality. From normal lung to invasive adenocarcinoma, top clone frequencies appeared to decrease.

Sequencing was performed on FFPE adjacent normal lung tissue. The J gene is TRBJ2-5, the V gene TRBV5-1; tentative D call: TRBD1 (7 bases). The sequence came from a person aged 60-80 years with lung adenocarcinoma. The CDR3 here is CASSNTGAGETQYF. CDR3 in DNA: TGCGCCAGCAGCAATACAGGGGCGGGGGAGACCCAGTACTTC. Full variable domain (outside the CDR3, taken from reference TRBV5-1 and TRBJ2-5): KAGVTQTPRYLIKTRGQQVTLSCSPISGHRSVSWYQQTPGQGLQFLFEYFSETQRNKGNFPGRFSGRQFSNSRSEMNVSTLELGDSALYLCASSNTGAGETQYFGPGTRLLVL.